A single sample is the source of the 2 T cell receptor beta chains below, sequenced in a study of cytomegalovirus exposure and HLA in healthy donors. Repertoires were generated with immunoSEQ multiplex PCR, while TCRdb's copy carries only in-frame clones and drops some. The data show about 220,000 clones, around nine tenths seen once. Material for sequencing was PBMCs. All receptors derive from a woman under 30 in good health and CMV-seronegative.

The CDR3 loop reads CAWKADSYEQYF. As DNA, the CDR3 is TGTGCCTGGAAGGCGGACTCCTACGAGCAGTACTTC. This chain links TRBV30 with TRBJ2-7; no firm D call. Trimming removed 4 bases at V and 0 bases at J, with 7 bases between. The CDR3 length is 12 residues. CDR1 and CDR2 from the germline V gene are GTSNPN and SVGIG (reference sequence).

The rearrangement links TRBV7-9 to TRBJ2-7, with TRBD2 matching over 7 bases. The CDR3 sequence is 17 residues long. The trim removed 4 bases at V and 0 bases at J, leaving 12 bases unmatched. Looked up from germline, CDR1 is SEHNR and CDR2 is FQNEAQ (reference sequence). CDR3 loop: CASSSLLFREDSYEQYF. CDR3 nucleotides: TGTGCCAGCAGCTCCCTACTCTTCCGGGAGGACTCCTACGAGCAGTACTTC.